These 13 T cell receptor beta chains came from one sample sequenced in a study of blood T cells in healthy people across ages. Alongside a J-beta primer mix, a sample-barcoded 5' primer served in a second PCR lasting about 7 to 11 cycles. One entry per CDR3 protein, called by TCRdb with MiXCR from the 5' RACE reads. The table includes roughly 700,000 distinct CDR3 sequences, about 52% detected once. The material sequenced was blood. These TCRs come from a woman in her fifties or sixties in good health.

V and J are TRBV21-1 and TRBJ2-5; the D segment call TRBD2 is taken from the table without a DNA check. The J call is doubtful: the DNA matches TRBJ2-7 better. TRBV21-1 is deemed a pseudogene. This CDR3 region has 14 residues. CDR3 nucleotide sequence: TGTGCCAGCAGCAAGTGGGGACGGCTAAACGAGCAGTACTTC. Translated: CASSKWGRLNEQYF.

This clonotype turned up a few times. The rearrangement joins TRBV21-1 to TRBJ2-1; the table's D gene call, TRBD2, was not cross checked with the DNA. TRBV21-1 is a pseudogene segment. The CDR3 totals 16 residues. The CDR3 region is CASNYTERERYNEQFF. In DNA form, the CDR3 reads TGTGCCAGCAACTACACCGAGCGGGAGCGTTACAATGAGCAGTTCTTC.

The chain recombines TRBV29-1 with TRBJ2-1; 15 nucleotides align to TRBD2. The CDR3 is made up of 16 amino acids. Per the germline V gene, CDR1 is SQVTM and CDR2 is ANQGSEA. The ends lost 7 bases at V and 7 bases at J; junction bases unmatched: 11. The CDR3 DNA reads TGCAGCGCTCCCGGGACTAGCGGGAGGAGAGGTAATGAGCAGTTCTTC. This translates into CSAPGTSGRRGNEQFF.

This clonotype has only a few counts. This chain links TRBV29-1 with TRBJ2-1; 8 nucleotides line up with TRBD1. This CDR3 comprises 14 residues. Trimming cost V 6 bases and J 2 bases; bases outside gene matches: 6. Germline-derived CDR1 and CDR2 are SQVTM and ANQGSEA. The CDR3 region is CSVTGTGAYNEQFF. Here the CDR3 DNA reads TGCAGCGTCACCGGGACAGGAGCCTACAATGAGCAGTTCTTC.

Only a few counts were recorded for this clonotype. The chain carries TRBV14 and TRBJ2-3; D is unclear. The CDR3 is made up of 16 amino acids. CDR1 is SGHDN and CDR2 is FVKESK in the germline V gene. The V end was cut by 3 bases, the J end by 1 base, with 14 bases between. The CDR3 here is CASSHWITGGTDTQYF. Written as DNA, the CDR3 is TGTGCCAGCAGCCATTGGATAACGGGCGGCACAGATACGCAGTATTTT.

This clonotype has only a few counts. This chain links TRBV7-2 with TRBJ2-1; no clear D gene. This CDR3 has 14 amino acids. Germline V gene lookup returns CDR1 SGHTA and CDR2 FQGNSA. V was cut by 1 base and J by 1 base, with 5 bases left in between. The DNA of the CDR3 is TGTGCCAGCAGCTTAGTCCATTCCTACAATGAGCAGTTCTTC. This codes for CASSLVHSYNEQFF. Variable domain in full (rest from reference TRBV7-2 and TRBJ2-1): GAGVSQSPSNKVTEKGKDVELRCDPISGHTALYWYRQSLGQGLEFLIYFQGNSAPDKSGLPSDRFSAERTGGSVSTLTIQRTQQEDSAVYLCASSLVHSYNEQFFGPGTRLTVL.

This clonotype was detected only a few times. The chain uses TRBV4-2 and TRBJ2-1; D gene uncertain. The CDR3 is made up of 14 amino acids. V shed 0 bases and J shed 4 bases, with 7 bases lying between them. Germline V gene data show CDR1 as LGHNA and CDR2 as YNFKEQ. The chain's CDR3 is CASSQDPKYNEQFF. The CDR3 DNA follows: TGTGCCAGCAGCCAAGACCCCAAGTACAATGAGCAGTTCTTC.

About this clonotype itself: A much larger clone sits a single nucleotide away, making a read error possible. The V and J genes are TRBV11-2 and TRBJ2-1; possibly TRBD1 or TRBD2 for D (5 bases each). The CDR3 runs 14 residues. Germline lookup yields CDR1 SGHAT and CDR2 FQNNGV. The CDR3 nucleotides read TGTGCCACCAGCTCAGTGGCGCAGGGAGTCCAGCAGTTCTTC. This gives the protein CATSSVAQGVQQFF.

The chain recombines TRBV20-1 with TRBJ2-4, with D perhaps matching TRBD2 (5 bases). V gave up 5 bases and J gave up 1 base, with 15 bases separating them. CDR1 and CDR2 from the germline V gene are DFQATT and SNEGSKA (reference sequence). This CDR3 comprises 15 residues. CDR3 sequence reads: CSASDTGVAKNIQYF. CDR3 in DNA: TGCAGTGCTTCAGACACCGGGGTGGCCAAAAACATTCAGTACTTC.

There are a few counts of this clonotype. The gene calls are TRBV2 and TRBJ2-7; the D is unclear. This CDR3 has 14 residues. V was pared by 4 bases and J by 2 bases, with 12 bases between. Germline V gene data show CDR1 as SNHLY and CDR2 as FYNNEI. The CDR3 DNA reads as TGTGCCAGCAGTGTCACGGGCCCGACCTACGAGCAGTACTTC. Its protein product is CASSVTGPTYEQYF.

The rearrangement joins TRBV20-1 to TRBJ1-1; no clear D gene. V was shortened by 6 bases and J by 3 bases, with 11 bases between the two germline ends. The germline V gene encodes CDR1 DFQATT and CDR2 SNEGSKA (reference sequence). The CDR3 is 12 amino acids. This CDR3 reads CSAPRVYTEAFF. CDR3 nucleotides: TGCAGTGCACCAAGGGTGTACACTGAAGCTTTCTTT.

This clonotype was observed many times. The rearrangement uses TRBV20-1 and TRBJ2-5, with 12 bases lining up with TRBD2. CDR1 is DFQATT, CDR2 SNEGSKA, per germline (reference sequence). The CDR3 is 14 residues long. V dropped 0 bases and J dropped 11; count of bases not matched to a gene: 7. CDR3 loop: CSARDPLAGGEQYF. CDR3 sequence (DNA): TGCAGTGCTAGAGATCCGCTAGCGGGAGGGGAGCAGTACTTC.

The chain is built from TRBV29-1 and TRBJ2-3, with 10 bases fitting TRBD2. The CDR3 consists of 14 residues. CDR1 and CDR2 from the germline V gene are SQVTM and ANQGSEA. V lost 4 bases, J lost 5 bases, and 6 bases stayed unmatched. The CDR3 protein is CSVAASGRKDTQYF. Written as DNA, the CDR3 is TGCAGCGTTGCGGCTAGCGGGAGAAAAGATACGCAGTATTTT.